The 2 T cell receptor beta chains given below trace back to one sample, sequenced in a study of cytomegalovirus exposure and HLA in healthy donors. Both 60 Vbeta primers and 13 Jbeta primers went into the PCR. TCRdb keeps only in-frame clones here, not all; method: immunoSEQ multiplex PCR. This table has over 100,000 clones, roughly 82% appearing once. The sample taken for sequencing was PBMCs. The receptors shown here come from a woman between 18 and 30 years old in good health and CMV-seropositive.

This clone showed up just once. This CDR3 reads CASSLAGAEWEQYF. DNA for the CDR3: TGTGCCAGCAGCTTAGCGGGGGCTGAGTGGGAGCAGTACTTC. V and J are TRBV7-2 and TRBJ2-7; D perhaps matches TRBD1 (6 bases). Germline lookup yields CDR1 SGHTA and CDR2 FQGNSA. CDR3 length: 14 residues. The ends were cut back, 0 bases at V and 7 bases at J, with 13 bases in the middle.

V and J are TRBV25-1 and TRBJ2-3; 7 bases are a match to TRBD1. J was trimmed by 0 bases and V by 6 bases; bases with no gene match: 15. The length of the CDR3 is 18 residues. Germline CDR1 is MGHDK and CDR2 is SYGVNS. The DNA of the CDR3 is TGTGCCAGCAGCTTACACGCACAGGGGAAAATTAGCACAGATACGCAGTATTTT. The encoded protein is CASSLHAQGKISTDTQYF. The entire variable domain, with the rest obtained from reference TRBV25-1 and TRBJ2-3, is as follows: EADIYQTPRYLVIGTGKKITLECSQTMGHDKMYWYQQDPGMELHLIHYSYGVNSTEKGDLSSESTVSRIRTEHFPLTLESARPSHTSQYLCASSLHAQGKISTDTQYFGPGTRLTVL.